These 3 T cell receptor beta chains originate from one sample sequenced in a study of cytomegalovirus exposure and HLA in healthy donors. PCR employed 60 Vbeta and 13 Jbeta primers. Measured with immunoSEQ multiplex PCR; TCRdb has only the in-frame clones, and not every one. This sample has 100,000 to 150,000 clones; around 75% occur once, and the top ten carry 3% to 4%. The sample was PBMCs. The receptors derive from a woman aged 50 to 60 in good health and CMV-seronegative.

This chain joins TRBV28 and TRBJ2-1; TRBD1 is a possible D gene (6 bases). V lost 5 bases, J lost 6 bases, and 20 bases lay in between. This CDR3 contains 16 residues. From germline, CDR1 is MDHEN and CDR2 SYDVKM. CDR3 sequence (DNA): TGTGCCAGCAGTCCAGGACAGTCCTATTTTTCCAATGAGCAGTTCTTC. Its translation is CASSPGQSYFSNEQFF.

The V and J genes are TRBV9 and TRBJ2-7; D gene unclear. This CDR3 is built from 16 residues. Germline CDR1 and CDR2: SGDLS and YYNGEE. V was trimmed by 0 bases and J by 3 bases, leaving 16 bases between them. CDR3 coding DNA: TGTGCCAGCAGCGTAGATGACGTAGCACACCGCTACGAGCAGTACTTC. Translating gives CASSVDDVAHRYEQYF.

The CDR3 is CASRPPTGLYYGYTF. In DNA, the CDR3 is TGTGCCAGCAGACCTCCGACAGGCCTCTACTATGGCTACACCTTC. V and J are TRBV6-6 and TRBJ1-2, with a tentative D call TRBD1 (6 bases). The CDR3 is 15 amino acids. CDR1 is MNHNY and CDR2 is SVGAGI in the germline V gene (reference sequence). The V end lost 6 bases, the J end lost 3 bases, and 17 bases lay between the germline ends.